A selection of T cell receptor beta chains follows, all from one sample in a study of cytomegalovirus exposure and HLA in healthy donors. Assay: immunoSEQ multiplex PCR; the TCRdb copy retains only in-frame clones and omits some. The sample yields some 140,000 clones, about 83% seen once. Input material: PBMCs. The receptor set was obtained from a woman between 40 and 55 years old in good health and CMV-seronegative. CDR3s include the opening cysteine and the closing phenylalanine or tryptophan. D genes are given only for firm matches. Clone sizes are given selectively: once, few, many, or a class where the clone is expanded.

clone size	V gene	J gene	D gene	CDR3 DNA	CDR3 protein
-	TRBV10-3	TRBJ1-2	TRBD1	TGTGCCATCACTTACAGGGGAGAGGATGGCTACACCTTC	CAITYRGEDGYTF
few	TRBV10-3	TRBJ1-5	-	TGTGCCATCAGTGACGGGGGCAATCAGCCCCAGCATTTT	CAISDGGNQPQHF
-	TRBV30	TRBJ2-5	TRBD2	TGTGCCTGGAGGCTAGCGGGAGTGGAGACCCAGTACTTC	CAWRLAGVETQYF
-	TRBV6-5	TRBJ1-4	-	TGTGCCAGCAGTTACTCGGTTATCCAGGAACTGTTTTTT	CASSYSVIQELFF
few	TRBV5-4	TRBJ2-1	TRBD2	TGTGCCAGCAGCTTAGGGCTAGCGGATTACAATGAGCAGTTCTTC	CASSLGLADYNEQFF
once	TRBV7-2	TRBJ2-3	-	TGTGCCAGCAGTAAAGGGGCTAGCGAAGATACGCAGTATTTT	CASSKGASEDTQYF
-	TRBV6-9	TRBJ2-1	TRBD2	TGTGCCAGCAGTAAGACTAGCGAGTACAGCGGGCAGTTCTTC	CASSKTSEYSGQFF
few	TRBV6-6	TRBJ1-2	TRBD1	TGTGCCAGCAGGACAGGGTCCAATGGCTACACCTTC	CASRTGSNGYTF
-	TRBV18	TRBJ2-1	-	TGTGCCAGCTCACCCGAGACGACAGAATACAATGAGCAGTTCTTC	CASSPETTEYNEQFF
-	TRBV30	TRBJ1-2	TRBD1	TGTGCCTGGTCTCAAGGCCCGGGACAGGTCTTC	CAWSQGPGQVF
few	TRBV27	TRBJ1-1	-	TGTGCCAGCAAGTGGGGGCAGGGTGGCACTGAAGCTTTCTTT	CASKWGQGGTEAFF
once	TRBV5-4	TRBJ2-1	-	TGTGCCAGCAGCCGTGGATCTAGCTCCTACAATGAGCAGTTCTTC	CASSRGSSSYNEQFF
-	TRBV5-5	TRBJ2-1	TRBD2	TGTGCCAGCAGCGCGGGACTAGCGGGAGTAGAAAATGAGCAGTTCTTC	CASSAGLAGVENEQFF
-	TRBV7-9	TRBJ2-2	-	TGTGCCAGCATCACCAGGATGGGGAACACCGGGGAGCTGTTTTTT	CASITRMGNTGELFF
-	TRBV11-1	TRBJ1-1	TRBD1	TGTGCCAGCAGCGGGAGGACAGGGCGACTTGAAGCTTTCTTT	CASSGRTGRLEAFF
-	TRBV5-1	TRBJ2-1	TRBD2	TGCGCCAGCAGCTTGGGGGCGGGGGCCTACAATGAGCAGTTCTTC	CASSLGAGAYNEQFF
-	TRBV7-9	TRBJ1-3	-	TGTGCCAGCAGCTTATTCAGGGAAGCTTCTTCTGGAAACACCATATATTTT	CASSLFREASSGNTIYF
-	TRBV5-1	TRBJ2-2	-	TGCGCCAGCAGCTTGTTAGGGGGTAACCCCGGGGAGCTGTTTTTT	CASSLLGGNPGELFF
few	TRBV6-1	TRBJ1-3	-	TGTGCCAGCAGACAGGGCTCTTCTGGAAACACCATATATTTT	CASRQGSSGNTIYF
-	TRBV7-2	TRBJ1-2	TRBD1	TGTGCCAGCAGCCACCCGGGGACAGGAGTCTTGGGTGGCTACACCTTC	CASSHPGTGVLGGYTF
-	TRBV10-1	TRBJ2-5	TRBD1	TGCGCCAGCAGTGAGTACAGGGGGCGCGAGACCCAGTACTTC	CASSEYRGRETQYF
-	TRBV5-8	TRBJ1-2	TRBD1	TGTGCCAGCAGCGCCCGACAGGGAAAAGATGGCTACACCTTC	CASSARQGKDGYTF
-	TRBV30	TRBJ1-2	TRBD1	TGTGCCTGGAGTGGAAGACAGGGACAGGGGAGCTATGGCTACACCTTC	CAWSGRQGQGSYGYTF
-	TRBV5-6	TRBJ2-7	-	TGTGCCAGCAGCCTCTCCTACCCTCCCGAGCAGTACTTC	CASSLSYPPEQYF
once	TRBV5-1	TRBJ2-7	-	TGCGCCAGCAGCTTATCGAGTCCCAACAGGGAGCAGTACTTC	CASSLSSPNREQYF
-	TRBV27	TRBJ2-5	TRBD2	TGTGCCAGCAGTTTCGGGGGGCAAGAGACCCAGTACTTC	CASSFGGQETQYF
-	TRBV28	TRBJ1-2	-	TGTGCCAGCACCTATGGGGGGAACTATGGCTACACCTTC	CASTYGGNYGYTF
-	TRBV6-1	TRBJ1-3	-	TGTGCCAGCAGTGAAATCTGGCCTAGTACTGGAAACACCATATATTTT	CASSEIWPSTGNTIYF
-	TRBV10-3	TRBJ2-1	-	TGTGCCATCAGTGAGTCATCAACTCGAGAGGTCCTCTTC	CAISESSTREVLF
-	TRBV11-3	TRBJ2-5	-	TGTGCCAGCAGCTTAGAGCTGACACATCAAGAGACCCAGTACTTC	CASSLELTHQETQYF
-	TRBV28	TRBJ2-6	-	TGTGCCAGCAGGGCACGCTCTGGGGCCAACGTCCTGACTTTC	CASRARSGANVLTF
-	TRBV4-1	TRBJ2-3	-	TGCGCCAGCAGCCACCCTCCTGTCAGCGGAATCCATACGCAGTATTTT	CASSHPPVSGIHTQYF
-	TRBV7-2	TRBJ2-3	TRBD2	TGTGCCAGCAGCTTAGGCGGGGGGGCAGATACGCAGTATTTT	CASSLGGGADTQYF
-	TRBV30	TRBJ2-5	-	TGTGCCTGGAGCCTAACAGGGGAGACCCAGTACTTC	CAWSLTGETQYF
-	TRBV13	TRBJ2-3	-	TGTGCCAGCAGCCCGAGCACAGATACGCAGTATTTT	CASSPSTDTQYF
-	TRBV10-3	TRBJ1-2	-	TGTGCCATCACCCAAAGAGAACCTTCCTCCTACACCTTC	CAITQREPSSYTF
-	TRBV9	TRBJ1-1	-	TGTGCCAGCAGCGTAGATAGGGCAGGGGAAGCTTTCTTT	CASSVDRAGEAFF
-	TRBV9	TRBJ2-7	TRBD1	TGTGCCAGCCAGGGGGAAGCCTACGAGCAGTACTTC	CASQGEAYEQYF
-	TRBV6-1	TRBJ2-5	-	TGTGCCAGCAGTAGCCAGGGTCTTCACGGCGAGACCCAGTACTTC	CASSSQGLHGETQYF
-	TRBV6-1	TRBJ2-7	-	TGTGCCAGCAGTGAACAAGGAGGCTCTCCGGAGCAGTACTTC	CASSEQGGSPEQYF
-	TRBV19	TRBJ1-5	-	TGTGCCAGTAGTATACGGAGCTTCTATCAGCCCCAGCATTTT	CASSIRSFYQPQHF
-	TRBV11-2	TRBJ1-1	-	TGTGCCAGCAGCTCCGACGGCAGGCCTTTCACTGAAGCTTTCTTT	CASSSDGRPFTEAFF
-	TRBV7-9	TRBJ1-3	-	TGTGCCAGCAGCTCTATAGAGCCTGGAAACACCATATATTTT	CASSSIEPGNTIYF
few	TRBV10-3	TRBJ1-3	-	TGTGCCATCGCCCGTGAAGGAGTCTCTGGAAACACCATATATTTT	CAIAREGVSGNTIYF
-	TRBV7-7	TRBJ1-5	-	TGTGCTAGCAGCTTAGCGGCCAATCAGCCCCAGCATTTT	CASSLAANQPQHF
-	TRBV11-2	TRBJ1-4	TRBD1	TGTGCCAGCAGCTCCCGGGGCAACAGGGGGGAAAAACTGTTTTTT	CASSSRGNRGEKLFF
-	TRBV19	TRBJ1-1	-	TGTGCCAGTAGTACCCCAACCAGGGGTTGGGACACTGAAGCTTTCTTT	CASSTPTRGWDTEAFF
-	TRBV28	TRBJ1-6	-	TGTGCCAGCAGTTTGAGTTCACCCCTCCACTTT	CASSLSSPLHF
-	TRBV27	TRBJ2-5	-	TGTGCCAGCAGTAAGTCGGGGACCCAGTACTTC	CASSKSGTQYF
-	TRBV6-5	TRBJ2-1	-	TGTGCCAGCAGTTACTCTGCGTACTCCTACAATGAGCAGTTCTTC	CASSYSAYSYNEQFF
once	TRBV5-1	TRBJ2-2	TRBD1	TGCGCCAGCTCCGGACAGGGTACCGGGGAGCTGTTTTTT	CASSGQGTGELFF
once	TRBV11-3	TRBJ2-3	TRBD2	TGTGCCAGCAGCACTAGCGCAACTTACGGCACAGATACGCAGTATTTT	CASSTSATYGTDTQYF
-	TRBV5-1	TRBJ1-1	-	TGCGCCAGCAGCTTGGACCGGTCAGGGGAGATCACTGAAGCTTTCTTT	CASSLDRSGEITEAFF
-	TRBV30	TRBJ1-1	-	TGTGCCTGGAGCCGACAGCCGAACACTGAAGCTTTCTTT	CAWSRQPNTEAFF
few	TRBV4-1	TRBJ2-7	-	TGCGCCAGCAGCCAAGTGGGGTCAGGAGGGCTATCCTACGAGCAGTACTTC	CASSQVGSGGLSYEQYF
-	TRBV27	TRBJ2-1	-	TGTGCCAGCAGTTTATCGAAGGCGAGCGGACCTTACAATGAGCAGTTCTTC	CASSLSKASGPYNEQFF
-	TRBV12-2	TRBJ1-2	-	TGTGCAAGTCGCCAATTGCCCGGGACAGGGTTAGACTATGGCTACACCTTC	CASRQLPGTGLDYGYTF
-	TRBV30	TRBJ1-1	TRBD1	TGTGCCTGGGACAGGGGGCGGGGATGGAACACTGAAGCTTTCTTT	CAWDRGRGWNTEAFF
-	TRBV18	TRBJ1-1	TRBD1	TGTGCCAGCTCACCAAGGCAGGGGGCGCGTCTGAACACTGAAGCTTTCTTT	CASSPRQGARLNTEAFF